This TCR beta chain derives from a study of regulatory T cells in long-lasting Graves disease. Overall study findings and caveats: Limited samples may have lowered accuracy.

In its sample, this clonotype was seen many times. Its antigen is unknown. Through Arm-PCR of CDR3 regions and iRepertoire HTBI primers, TCR beta libraries were built. TCRdb analysed the multiplex PCR reads with MiXCR anew, one entry per CDR3 protein. The table has about 540,000 distinct CDR3 sequences, about 13% seen once. Time point given: newly diagnosed GD, antithyroid drugs for less than 3 months. Preparation of the TCR library used RNA extracted from PBMCs. The same data also contributed to another study, on T cells in Graves' hyperthyroidism and ophthalmopathy. That work adds: When the TCR CDR3 underwent first-round RT-PCR, the HTBI primer set was used. Using 13 V-J features, a model discriminated ophthalmopathy from stable hyperthyroidism.

Sample: peripheral blood mononuclear cells (PBMCs), taken at new diagnosis, from a patient treated with antithyroid drugs. This receptor was identified in a man aged 25-45 years with Graves disease.

This CDR3 reads CASTSGRAENEQFF. In nucleotides, the CDR3 is TGCGCCAGCACCAGCGGGAGGGCCGAGAATGAGCAGTTCTTC. V is TRBV10-2 and J is TRBJ2-1; 10 positions match TRBD2. The V segment lost 7 bases and the J segment 7 bases; nucleotides outside the gene matches: 7. Per the germline V gene, CDR1 is WSHSY and CDR2 is SAAADI. The CDR3 is 14 amino acids.